The clone carrying this TCR beta chain came up many times. Antigen unknown. The sample belongs to a study of Graves' ophthalmopathy and Graves' hyperthyroidism. Study results and caveats: The authors also found most expanded thyroid clonotypes above 0.001 frequency in blood.

Amplified material comprised TCR beta CDR3 regions derived from RNA transcripts. RT-PCR was first run with HTBI primers, then multiplex PCR in a second round. MiXCR was run by TCRdb on the multiplex PCR reads, yielding one entry per CDR3 protein. The sample lists about 400,000 distinct CDR3 sequences, about 17% occurring once. Trimming removed 6 bases at V and 4 bases at J, with 22 bases between. This CDR3 is built from 17 residues. The TCR was taken from a woman aged 18 to 35 with Graves' ophthalmopathy. This chain links TRBV12-3 or TRBV12-4 with TRBJ1-5, with D perhaps TRBD1 (5 bases). Sequences were obtained from peripheral blood. CDR3 DNA sequence: TGTGCCAGCAGCCCATTTAGGTCAGGGAACCTTAATCAGCCCCAGCATTTT. Translating gives CASSPFRSGNLNQPQHF.